Below, one T cell receptor (beta chain) is given with its context. The data derive from a study of blood T cell repertoires in COVID-19. The V gene lost 4 bases and the J gene lost 0 bases, with 10 bases spanning the gap. In germline, CDR1 is MRHNA, CDR2 SNTAGT. The CDR3 totals 14 residues. The method was immunoSEQ multiplex PCR; TCRdb's version includes in-frame clones alone and lacks a portion of them. The sample lists about 200,000 clones, around 90% occurring once. This TCR derives from a man between 60 and 75 years old who had recovered from COVID-19. The sequencing sample was made of peripheral blood. V usage is TRBV6-4 and J usage is TRBJ2-7; a possible D gene is TRBD2 (6 bases). The CDR3 DNA is TGTGCCAGCAGTGTCACTAGCACCTCCTACGAGCAGTACTTC. Translation gives CASSVTSTSYEQYF.